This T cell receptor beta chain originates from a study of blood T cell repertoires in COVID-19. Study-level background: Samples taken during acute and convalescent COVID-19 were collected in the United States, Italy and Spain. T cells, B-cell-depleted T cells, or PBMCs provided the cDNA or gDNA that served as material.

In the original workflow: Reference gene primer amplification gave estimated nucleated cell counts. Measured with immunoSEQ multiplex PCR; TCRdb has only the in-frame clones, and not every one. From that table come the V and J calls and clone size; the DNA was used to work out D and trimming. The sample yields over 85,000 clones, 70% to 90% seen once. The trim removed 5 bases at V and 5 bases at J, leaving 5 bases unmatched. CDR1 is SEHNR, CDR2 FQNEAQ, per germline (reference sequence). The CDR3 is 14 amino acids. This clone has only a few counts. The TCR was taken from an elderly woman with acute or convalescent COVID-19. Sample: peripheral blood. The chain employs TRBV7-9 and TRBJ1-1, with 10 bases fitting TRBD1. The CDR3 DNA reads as TGTGCCAGCAGCGCCCGGGACAGGGGAACTGAAGCTTTCTTT. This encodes CASSARDRGTEAFF.